Sequencing of this T cell receptor (beta chain) was carried out in a study of cytomegalovirus exposure and HLA in healthy donors. Everyone who donated was a healthy bone marrow donor. The germline gives CDR1 MDHEN, CDR2 SYDVKM. The CDR3 has 15 residues. Deletions cut 5 bases from V and 1 base from J, with 14 bases between. 13 Jbeta primers and 60 Vbeta primers were used for the PCR. Here immunoSEQ multiplex PCR was the method, and the copy in TCRdb shows in-frame clones only, minus some. Here the sample spans about 140,000 clones, nearly 90% being singletons. The rearrangement links TRBV28 to TRBJ1-2; D is perhaps TRBD1 (5 bases). Sequences were obtained from PBMCs. This sequence originates from a middle-aged woman in good health and CMV-seronegative. CDR3 DNA sequence: TGTGCCAGCAGTGCCGCACAGGTCTTTAACTATGGCTACACCTTC. The encoded protein is CASSAAQVFNYGYTF.